The T cell receptor (beta chain) described here comes from a study of blood T cells in healthy people across ages. Points on this clonotype: Antigen specificity is unknown.

The germline gives CDR1 MNHEY, CDR2 SMNVEV (reference sequence). The CDR3 runs to 15 residues. Using a J-beta primer mix together with a sample-barcoded 5' primer, a second PCR was run for about 6 to 12 cycles. One entry per CDR3 protein results from TCRdb running MiXCR on the 5' RACE reads. The sample lists around 820,000 distinct CDR3 sequences, just under 25% occurring once. Findings of the study overall: Age advanced and TCR beta diversity per million T cells fell, roughly linearly.

The sample was also reused in another study, on T cells of mothers and their children.

Sequenced material: blood. The chain uses TRBV27 and TRBJ2-5, with a possible D match to TRBD1 (7 bases). The J call is uncertain, as TRBJ2-7 better fits the DNA end. This clonotype was obtained from a boy aged 5-17 years in good health. Here the CDR3 DNA reads TGTGCCAGCAGTTTATTGGCAGGGGGGTACGGCGAGCAGTACTTC. Its protein is CASSLLAGGYGEQYF.